The next 17 T cell receptor beta chains were all read from a single sample in a study of cytomegalovirus exposure and HLA in healthy donors. Sequencing used immunoSEQ multiplex PCR; TCRdb keeps in-frame clones, though not all of them. In the table there are a few hundred thousand clones, 75% to 90% of which are singletons. The sample was PBMCs. The source of these receptors is a woman in her twenties or thirties in good health and CMV-seropositive.

The chain employs TRBV27 and TRBJ2-4, with 7 nucleotides matching TRBD1. Germline loops: CDR1 MNHEY, CDR2 SMNVEV (reference sequence). CDR3 size: 16 residues. V shed 4 bases, J shed 4 bases, and the junction held 10 bases outside the gene matches. The CDR3 spells CASSYQGGRGKNIQYF. DNA for the CDR3: TGTGCCAGCAGTTACCAAGGGGGCAGGGGAAAAAACATTCAGTACTTC.

This clone has only one observation. The V call is TRBV19, the J call TRBJ2-7; 9 bases are shared with TRBD1. The V and J ends lost 5 bases and 1 base, in that order; junction bases with no gene match: 9. This CDR3 spans 16 amino acids. Germline V gene lookup returns CDR1 LNHDA and CDR2 SQIVND (reference sequence). The CDR3 protein is CASSPTGGIQSYEQYF. CDR3 DNA sequence: TGTGCCAGTAGTCCGACAGGGGGAATTCAATCCTACGAGCAGTACTTC. Complete variable domain (other parts from reference TRBV19 and TRBJ2-7): DGGITQSPKYLFRKEGQNVTLSCEQNLNHDAMYWYRQDPGQGLRLIYYSQIVNDFQKGDIAEGYSVSREKKESFPLTVTSAQKNPTAFYLCASSPTGGIQSYEQYFGPGTRLTVT.

The chain uses TRBV18 and TRBJ2-7; TRBD1 aligns across 7 bases. V trimming: 6 bases; J trimming: 1 base; junction bases outside the gene matches: 6. The CDR3 totals 14 residues. Germline V gene data show CDR1 as KGHSH and CDR2 as LQKENI. CDR3 region: CASSRTGESYEQYF. The CDR3 region has the DNA TGTGCCAGCTCCCGGACAGGAGAATCCTACGAGCAGTACTTC.

The V call is TRBV5-1, the J call TRBJ1-4, with TRBD1 identical over 11 bases. In germline, CDR1 is SGHRS, CDR2 YFSETQ. The CDR3 is 14 residues long. V trimming: 4 bases; J trimming: 11 bases; junction bases outside the gene matches: 7. The CDR3 loop is CASSLGQGDHKLFF. For the CDR3, the DNA is TGCGCCAGCAGCCTGGGACAGGGGGACCACAAACTGTTTTTT.

The rearrangement links TRBV30 to TRBJ2-7; D perhaps matches TRBD2 (6 bases). Germline CDR1 reads GTSNPN; CDR2 reads SVGIG (reference sequence). The V end was cut by 0 bases, the J end by 4 bases, with 10 bases between. The CDR3 consists of 13 residues. CDR3 sequence: CAWSVGGPYEQYF. CDR3 in DNA: TGTGCCTGGAGTGTAGGAGGGCCGTACGAGCAGTACTTC.

The rearrangement uses TRBV28 and TRBJ1-5; D uncertain. The CDR3 extends over 14 amino acids. With 2 bases removed from V and 7 bases from J, the gap between germline ends came to 12 bases. Per germline, CDR1 MDHEN and CDR2 SYDVKM. The CDR3, as DNA: TGTGCCAGCAGTTTAACGGCAGACGGACAGCCCCAGCATTTT. The encoded protein is CASSLTADGQPQHF.

This clone was seen a single time. This chain connects TRBV11-2 to TRBJ2-7, with D unclear. The V end lost 0 bases, the J end lost 3 bases, and 12 bases lay between the germline ends. Germline V CDR1 and CDR2: SGHAT, FQNNGV. The CDR3 totals 15 residues. The DNA of the CDR3 is TGTGCCAGCAGCTTAGAAGGGTCAGAGAACTACGAGCAGTACTTC. Protein: CASSLEGSENYEQYF.

The rearrangement uses TRBV11-3 and TRBJ2-7; 10 bases are shared with TRBD2. V lost 5 bases, J lost 1 base, and 5 bases stayed unmatched. CDR3 size: 15 residues. Germline V gene lookup returns CDR1 SGHNT and CDR2 YENEEA. CDR3 nucleotides: TGTGCCAGCAGCCAACTAGCGGGGAGATCCTACGAGCAGTACTTC. This encodes CASSQLAGRSYEQYF.

The rearrangement joins TRBV2 to TRBJ2-2, with 11 bases fitting TRBD2. With 1 base clipped from V and 8 bases from J, the junction kept 15 bases outside the gene matches. Germline loops: CDR1 SNHLY, CDR2 FYNNEI. The CDR3 sequence is 19 residues long. CDR3 sequence: CASSEDYGLAGPLGGELFF. CDR3 coding DNA: TGTGCCAGCAGTGAAGATTATGGACTAGCGGGCCCCCTTGGAGGGGAGCTGTTTTTT. Variable domain in full (rest from reference TRBV2 and TRBJ2-2): EPEVTQTPSHQVTQMGQEVILRCVPISNHLYFYWYRQILGQKVEFLVSFYNNEISEKSEIFDDQFSVERPDGSNFTLKIRSTKLEDSAMYFCASSEDYGLAGPLGGELFFGEGSRLTVL.

This chain uses TRBV19 with TRBJ2-1; D uncertain. CDR3 length: 13 amino acids. The V end lost 3 bases, the J end lost 8 bases, and 11 bases lay between the germline ends. CDR1 is LNHDA and CDR2 is SQIVND in the germline V gene (reference sequence). CDR3 loop: CASSMLSIHEQFF. CDR3 nucleotide sequence: TGTGCCAGTAGTATGCTAAGTATCCATGAGCAGTTCTTC.

V is TRBV4-1 and J is TRBJ2-7, with D maybe TRBD2 (6 bases). V was shortened by 0 bases and J by 7 bases, with 13 bases between the two germline ends. The germline gives CDR1 MGHRA, CDR2 YSYEKL. CDR3 length: 14 residues. The CDR3 here is CASSQDDRAGEQYF. The CDR3 DNA reads TGCGCCAGCAGCCAAGATGACCGGGCGGGGGAGCAGTACTTC.

The chain uses TRBV5-4 and TRBJ2-7; 13 nucleotides agree with TRBD2. The CDR3 has 15 residues. After removal of 0 bases from V and 4 bases from J, the junction contained 1 base not matched to a gene. Germline CDR1 SGHNT, CDR2 YYREEE (reference sequence). CDR3 sequence (DNA): TGTGCCAGCAGCTTGGGGACTAGCGGGAGTTACGAGCAGTACTTC. It is translated as CASSLGTSGSYEQYF.

This clone was recorded a few times. The chain recombines TRBV7-9 with TRBJ1-4; D is uncertain. CDR3 length equals 11 residues. The germline gives CDR1 SEHNR, CDR2 FQNEAQ (reference sequence). Between the trimmed V and J ends, which lost 5 bases and 6 bases, there was a span of 4 bases. CDR3 region: CASSEDEKLFF. CDR3 coding DNA: TGTGCCAGCAGCGAGGATGAAAAACTGTTTTTT. The variable domain in full, completed from reference TRBV7-9 and TRBJ1-4, reads DTGVSQNPRHKITKRGQNVTFRCDPISEHNRLYWYRQTLGQGPEFLTYFQNEAQLEKSRLLSDRFSAERPKGSFSTLEIQRTEQGDSAMYLCASSEDEKLFFGSGTQLSVL.

This clone has only one observation. V is TRBV29-1 and J is TRBJ1-2, with a tentative D call TRBD1 (5 bases). The CDR3 covers 13 residues. Between the trimmed V and J ends, which lost 6 bases and 4 bases, there was a span of 15 bases. Germline V lookup: CDR1 SQVTM, CDR2 ANQGSEA. CDR3 sequence (DNA): TGCAGCGTCCGCAGGGACCCGTCCTATGGCTACACCTTC. It translates to CSVRRDPSYGYTF. Full variable domain (rest looked up from reference TRBV29-1 and TRBJ1-2): SAVISQKPSRDICQRGTSLTIQCQVDSQVTMMFWYRQQPGQSLTLIATANQGSEATYESGFVIDKFPISRPNLTFSTLTVSNMSPEDSSIYLCSVRRDPSYGYTFGSGTRLTVV.

The rearrangement uses TRBV4-3 and TRBJ2-2, with D tentatively TRBD2 (5 bases). This CDR3 region has 12 residues. CDR1 LGHNA and CDR2 YSLEER come from the germline V gene. Trimming took off 6 bases at V and 3 bases at J, with 5 bases between the two ends. CDR3: CASRGDTGELFF. The CDR3 DNA sequence: TGCGCCAGCAGGGGAGACACCGGGGAGCTGTTTTTT.

This chain uses TRBV9 with TRBJ2-1, with D maybe TRBD1 (6 bases). Germline V lookup: CDR1 SGDLS, CDR2 YYNGEE. Trimming stripped 0 bases from V and 2 bases from J, with 9 bases between. This CDR3 has 15 residues. Written as DNA, the CDR3 is TGTGCCAGCAGCGTAGGGACAGTCGCCTACAATGAGCAGTTCTTC. It encodes CASSVGTVAYNEQFF.

This rearrangement joins TRBV7-9 to TRBJ2-7, with D possibly matching TRBD2 (5 bases). Germline V gene lookup returns CDR1 SEHNR and CDR2 FQNEAQ (reference sequence). The V and J ends lost 4 bases and 4 bases respectively, with 14 bases between them. The CDR3 has 14 amino acids. CDR3 in amino acids: CASSYAEDLYEQYF. The CDR3 DNA sequence: TGTGCCAGCAGCTACGCGGAGGACCTTTACGAGCAGTACTTC.